This T cell receptor (beta chain) came from a study of graft-versus-host responses after intestinal transplantation. General study findings and limits: Individuals carrying graft-donor T cell macrochimerism showed high graft-versus-host to host-versus-graft clonal ratios in allografts. Detection of GvH clones occurred in recipient marrow, and some had their first appearance in ileum or blood.

From germline, CDR1 is MNHEY and CDR2 SMNVEV (reference sequence). The trim removed 4 bases at V and 5 bases at J, leaving 12 bases unmatched. The CDR3 consists of 17 residues. Stimulators, some 200,000 irradiated and violet-dye-labeled cells, were plated with some 200,000 CFSE-labeled responder cells. Generated by immunoSEQ multiplex PCR, the TCRdb table keeps only in-frame clones and is missing some. The sample carries roughly 20,000 clones, around 41% recorded once. This TCR was sampled from a human patient who received an intestinal transplant. This chain joins TRBV27 and TRBJ2-5, with 11 bases matching TRBD2. Material: alloreactive CD8+ T cells from a mixed lymphocyte reaction culture, obtained before intestinal transplant. Subset: CFSE-low proliferating T cells sorted from approximately 6-day pre-transplant mixed lymphocyte reaction (GvH or HvG direction). CDR3 bases: TGTGCCAGCAGTTCGGTAGCGGGAGGGTATCGTCCGGAGACCCAGTACTTC. It yields the protein CASSSVAGGYRPETQYF.